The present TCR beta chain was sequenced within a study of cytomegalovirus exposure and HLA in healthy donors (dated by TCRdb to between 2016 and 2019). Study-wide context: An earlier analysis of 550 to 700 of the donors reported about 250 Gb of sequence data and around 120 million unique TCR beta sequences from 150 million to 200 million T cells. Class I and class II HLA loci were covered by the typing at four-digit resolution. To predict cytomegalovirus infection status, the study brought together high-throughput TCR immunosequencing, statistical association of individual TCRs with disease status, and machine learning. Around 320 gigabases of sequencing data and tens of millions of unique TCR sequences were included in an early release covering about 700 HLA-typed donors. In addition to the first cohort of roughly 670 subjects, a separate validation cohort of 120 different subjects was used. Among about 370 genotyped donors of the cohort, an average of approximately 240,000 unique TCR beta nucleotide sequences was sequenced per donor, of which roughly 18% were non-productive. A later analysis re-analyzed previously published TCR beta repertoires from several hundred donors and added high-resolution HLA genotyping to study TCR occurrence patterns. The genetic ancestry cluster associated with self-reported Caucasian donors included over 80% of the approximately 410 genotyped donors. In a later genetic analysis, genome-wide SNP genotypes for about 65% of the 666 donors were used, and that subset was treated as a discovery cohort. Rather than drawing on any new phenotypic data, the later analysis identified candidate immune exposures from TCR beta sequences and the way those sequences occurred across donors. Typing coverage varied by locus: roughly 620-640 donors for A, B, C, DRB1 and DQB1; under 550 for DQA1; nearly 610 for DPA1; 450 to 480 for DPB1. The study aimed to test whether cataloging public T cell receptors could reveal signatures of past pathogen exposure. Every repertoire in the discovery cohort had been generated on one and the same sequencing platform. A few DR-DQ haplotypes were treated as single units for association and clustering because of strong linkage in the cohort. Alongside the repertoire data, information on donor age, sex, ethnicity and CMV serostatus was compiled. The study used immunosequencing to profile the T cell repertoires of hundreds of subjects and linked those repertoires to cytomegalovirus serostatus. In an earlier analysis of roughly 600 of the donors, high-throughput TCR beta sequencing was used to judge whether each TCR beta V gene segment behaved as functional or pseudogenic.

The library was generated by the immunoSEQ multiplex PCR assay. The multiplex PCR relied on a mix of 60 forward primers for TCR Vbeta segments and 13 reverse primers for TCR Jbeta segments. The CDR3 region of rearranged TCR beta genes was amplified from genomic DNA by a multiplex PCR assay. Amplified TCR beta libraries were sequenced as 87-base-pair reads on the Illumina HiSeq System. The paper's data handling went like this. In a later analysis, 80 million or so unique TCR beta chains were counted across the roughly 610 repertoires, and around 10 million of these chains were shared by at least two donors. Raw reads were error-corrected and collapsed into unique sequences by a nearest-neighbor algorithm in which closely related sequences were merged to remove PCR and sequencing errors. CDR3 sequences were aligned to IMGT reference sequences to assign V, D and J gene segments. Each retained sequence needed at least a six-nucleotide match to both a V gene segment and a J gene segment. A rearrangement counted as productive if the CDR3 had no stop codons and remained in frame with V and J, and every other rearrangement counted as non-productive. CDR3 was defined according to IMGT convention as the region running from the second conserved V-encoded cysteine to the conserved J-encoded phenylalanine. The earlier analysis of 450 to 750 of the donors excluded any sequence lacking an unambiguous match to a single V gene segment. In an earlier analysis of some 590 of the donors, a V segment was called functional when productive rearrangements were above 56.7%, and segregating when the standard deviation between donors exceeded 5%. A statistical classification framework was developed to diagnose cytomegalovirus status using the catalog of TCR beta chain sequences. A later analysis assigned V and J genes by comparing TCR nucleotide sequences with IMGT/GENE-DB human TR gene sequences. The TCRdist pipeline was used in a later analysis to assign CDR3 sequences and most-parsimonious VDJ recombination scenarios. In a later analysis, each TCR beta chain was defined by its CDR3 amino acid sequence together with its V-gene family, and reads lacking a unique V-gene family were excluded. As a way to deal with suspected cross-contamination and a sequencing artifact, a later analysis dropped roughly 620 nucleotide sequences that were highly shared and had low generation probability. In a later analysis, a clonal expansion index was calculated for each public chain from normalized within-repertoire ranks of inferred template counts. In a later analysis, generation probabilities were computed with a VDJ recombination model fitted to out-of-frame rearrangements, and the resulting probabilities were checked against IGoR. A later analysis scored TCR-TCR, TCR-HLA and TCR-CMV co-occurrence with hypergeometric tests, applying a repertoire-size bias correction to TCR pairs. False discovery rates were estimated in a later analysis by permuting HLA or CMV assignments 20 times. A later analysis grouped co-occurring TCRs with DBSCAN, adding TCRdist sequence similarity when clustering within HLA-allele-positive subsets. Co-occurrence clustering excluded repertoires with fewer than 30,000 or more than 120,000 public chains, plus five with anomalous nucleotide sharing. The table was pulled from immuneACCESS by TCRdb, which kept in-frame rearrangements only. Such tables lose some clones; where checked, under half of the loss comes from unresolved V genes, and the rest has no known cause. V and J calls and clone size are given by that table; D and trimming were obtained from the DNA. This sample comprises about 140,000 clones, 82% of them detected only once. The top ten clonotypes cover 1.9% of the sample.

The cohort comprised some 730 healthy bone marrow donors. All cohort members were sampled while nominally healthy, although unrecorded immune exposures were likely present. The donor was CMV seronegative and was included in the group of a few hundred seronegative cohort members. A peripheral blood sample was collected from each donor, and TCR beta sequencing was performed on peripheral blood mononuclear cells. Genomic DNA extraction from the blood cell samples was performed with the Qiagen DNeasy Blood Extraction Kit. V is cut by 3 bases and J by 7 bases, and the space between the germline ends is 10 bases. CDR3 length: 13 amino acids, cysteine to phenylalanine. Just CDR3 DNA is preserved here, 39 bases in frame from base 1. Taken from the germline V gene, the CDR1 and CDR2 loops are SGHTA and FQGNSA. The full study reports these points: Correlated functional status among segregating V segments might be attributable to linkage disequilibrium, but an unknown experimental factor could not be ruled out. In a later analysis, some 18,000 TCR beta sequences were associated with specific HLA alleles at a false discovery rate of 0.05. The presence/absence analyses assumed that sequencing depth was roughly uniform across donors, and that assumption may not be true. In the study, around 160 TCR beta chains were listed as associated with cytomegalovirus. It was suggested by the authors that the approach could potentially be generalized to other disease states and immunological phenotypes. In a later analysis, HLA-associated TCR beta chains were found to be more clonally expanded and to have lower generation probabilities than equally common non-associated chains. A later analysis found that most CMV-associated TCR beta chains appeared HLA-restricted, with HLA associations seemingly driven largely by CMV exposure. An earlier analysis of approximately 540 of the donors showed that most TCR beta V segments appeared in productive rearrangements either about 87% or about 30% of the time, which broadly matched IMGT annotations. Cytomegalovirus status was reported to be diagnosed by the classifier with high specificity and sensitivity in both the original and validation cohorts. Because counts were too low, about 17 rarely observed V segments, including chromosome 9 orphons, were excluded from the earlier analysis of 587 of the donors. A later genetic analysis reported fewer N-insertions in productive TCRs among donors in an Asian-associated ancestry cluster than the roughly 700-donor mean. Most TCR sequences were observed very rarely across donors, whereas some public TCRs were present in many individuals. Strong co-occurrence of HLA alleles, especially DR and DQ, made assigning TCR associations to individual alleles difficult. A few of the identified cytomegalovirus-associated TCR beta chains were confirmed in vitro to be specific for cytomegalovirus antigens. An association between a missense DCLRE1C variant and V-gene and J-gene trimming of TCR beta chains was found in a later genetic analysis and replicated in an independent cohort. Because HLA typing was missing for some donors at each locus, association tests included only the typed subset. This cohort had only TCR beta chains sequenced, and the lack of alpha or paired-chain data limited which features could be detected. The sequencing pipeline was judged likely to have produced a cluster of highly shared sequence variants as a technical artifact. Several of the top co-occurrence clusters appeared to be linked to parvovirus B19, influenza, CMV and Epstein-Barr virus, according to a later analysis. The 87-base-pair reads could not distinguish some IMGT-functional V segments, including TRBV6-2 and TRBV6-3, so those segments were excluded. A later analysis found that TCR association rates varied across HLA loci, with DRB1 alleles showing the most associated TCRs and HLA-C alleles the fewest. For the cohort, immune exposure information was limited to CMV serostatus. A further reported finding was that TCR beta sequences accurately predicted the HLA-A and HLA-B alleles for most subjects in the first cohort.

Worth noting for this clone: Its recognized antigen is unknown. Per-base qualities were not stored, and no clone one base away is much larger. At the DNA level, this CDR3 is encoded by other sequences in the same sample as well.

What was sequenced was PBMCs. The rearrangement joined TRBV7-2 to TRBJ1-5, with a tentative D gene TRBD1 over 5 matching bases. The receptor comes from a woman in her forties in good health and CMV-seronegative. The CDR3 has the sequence CASSFEGRQPQHF. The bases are TGTGCCAGCAGCTTCGAGGGGAGGCAGCCCCAGCATTTT.